This TCR beta chain was observed in a study of blood T cells in healthy people across ages. Study-level results: Measured against age, TCR beta diversity per million T cells decreased in a roughly linear manner.

CDR1 and CDR2 (germline): MGHDK, SYGVNS. V was cut by 1 base and J by 5 bases, with 13 bases left in between. CDR3 length: 15 amino acids. Many counts were recorded for this clonotype. Its target is not known. The second PCR ran about 6 to 12 cycles with a sample-barcoded 5' primer and J-beta primers. TCRdb itself ran the 5' RACE reads through MiXCR, one entry per CDR3 protein. The sample shows 1.5 million to 2 million distinct CDR3 sequences, roughly 30% of them seen only once. Sample: blood. The sequence came from a woman in her twenties or thirties in good health. The chain joins TRBV25-1 to TRBJ2-3; possibly TRBD1 for D (5 bases). CDR3 nucleotide sequence: TGTGCCAGCAGTGAATCAGGGTGGGTAGGAGATACGCAGTATTTT. Translation: CASSESGWVGDTQYF.